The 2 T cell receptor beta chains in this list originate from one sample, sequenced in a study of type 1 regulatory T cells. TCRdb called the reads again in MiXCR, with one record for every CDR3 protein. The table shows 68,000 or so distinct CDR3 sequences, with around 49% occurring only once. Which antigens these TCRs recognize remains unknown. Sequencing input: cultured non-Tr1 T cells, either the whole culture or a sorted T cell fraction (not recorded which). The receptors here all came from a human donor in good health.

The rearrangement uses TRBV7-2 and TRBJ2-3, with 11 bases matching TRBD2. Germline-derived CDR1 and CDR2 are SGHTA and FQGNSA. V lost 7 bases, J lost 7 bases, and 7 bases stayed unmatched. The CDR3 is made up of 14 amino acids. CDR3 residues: CASTMTSGANTQYF. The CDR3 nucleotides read TGTGCCAGCACCATGACTAGCGGGGCAAATACGCAGTATTTT. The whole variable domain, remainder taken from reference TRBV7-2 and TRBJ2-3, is GAGVSQSPSNKVTEKGKDVELRCDPISGHTALYWYRQSLGQGLEFLIYFQGNSAPDKSGLPSDRFSAERTGGSVSTLTIQRTQQEDSAVYLCASTMTSGANTQYFGPGTRLTVL.

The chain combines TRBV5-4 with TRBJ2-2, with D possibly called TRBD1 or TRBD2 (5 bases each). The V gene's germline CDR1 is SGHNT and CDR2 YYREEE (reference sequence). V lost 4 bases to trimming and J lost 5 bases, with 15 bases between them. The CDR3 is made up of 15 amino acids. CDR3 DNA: TGTGCCAGCAGCGTTGGTCAGGGACGAACCGGGGAGCTGTTTTTT. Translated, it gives CASSVGQGRTGELFF.